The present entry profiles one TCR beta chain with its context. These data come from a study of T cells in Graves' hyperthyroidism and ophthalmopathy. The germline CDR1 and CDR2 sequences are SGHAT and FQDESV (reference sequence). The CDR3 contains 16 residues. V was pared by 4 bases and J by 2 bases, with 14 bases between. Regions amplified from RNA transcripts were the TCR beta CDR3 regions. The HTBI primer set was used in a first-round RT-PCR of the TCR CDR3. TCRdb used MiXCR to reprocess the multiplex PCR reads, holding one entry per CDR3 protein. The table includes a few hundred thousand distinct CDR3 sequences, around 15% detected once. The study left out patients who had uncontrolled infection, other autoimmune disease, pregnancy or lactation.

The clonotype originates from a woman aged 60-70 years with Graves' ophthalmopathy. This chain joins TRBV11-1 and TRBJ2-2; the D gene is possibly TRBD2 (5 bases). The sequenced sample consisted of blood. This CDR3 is CASSYIAGPNTGELFF. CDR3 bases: TGTGCCAGCAGCTACATCGCGGGTCCCAACACCGGGGAGCTGTTTTTT.